This entry concerns a single TCR beta chain. This sample stems from a study of PD-L1 blockade in urothelial cancer. In the study overall: The number of prior chemotherapy regimens per patient was 0 to 3.

The V gene end was trimmed by 5 bases and the J gene end by 0 bases; junction bases not matched to a gene: 7. Per the germline V gene, CDR1 is PRHDT and CDR2 is FYEKMQ (reference sequence). The CDR3 is 17 amino acids. The time point here: pretreatment peripheral blood. Produced via immunoSEQ multiplex PCR; TCRdb's table is partial and in-frame only. The repertoire consists of 50,000 to 70,000 clones, with 81% occurring once and the leading ten covering 1.6%. This clonotype was sampled from a man aged 65 to 85 with urothelial cancer. The chain joins TRBV13 to TRBJ2-5; 12 positions match TRBD2. The sequencing here drew on PBMCs, taken around atezolizumab (anti-PD-L1) treatment. The CDR3 reads CASSPQTSGSNQETQYF. CDR3 coding DNA: TGTGCCAGCAGCCCGCAGACTAGCGGGAGTAACCAAGAGACCCAGTACTTC.